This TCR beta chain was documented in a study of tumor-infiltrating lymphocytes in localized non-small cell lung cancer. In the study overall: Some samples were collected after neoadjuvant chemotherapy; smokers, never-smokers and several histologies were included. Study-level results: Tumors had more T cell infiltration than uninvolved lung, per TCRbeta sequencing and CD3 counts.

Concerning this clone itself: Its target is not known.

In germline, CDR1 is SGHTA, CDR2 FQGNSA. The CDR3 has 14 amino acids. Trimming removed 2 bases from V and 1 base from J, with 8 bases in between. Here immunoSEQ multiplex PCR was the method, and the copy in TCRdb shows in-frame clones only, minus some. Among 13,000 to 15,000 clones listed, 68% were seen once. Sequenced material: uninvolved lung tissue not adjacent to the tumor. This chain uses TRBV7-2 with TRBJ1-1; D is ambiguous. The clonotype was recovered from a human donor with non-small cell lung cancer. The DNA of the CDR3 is TGTGCCAGCAGCTTATCTCCGGGGAACACTGAAGCTTTCTTT. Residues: CASSLSPGNTEAFF.